A selection of T cell receptor beta chains follows, all from one sample in a study of cytomegalovirus exposure and HLA in healthy donors. This table comes from immunoSEQ multiplex PCR, and its TCRdb copy is limited to in-frame clones, with some not included. The sample records 180,000 or so clones, 80% being singletons. Input material: PBMCs. The receptors shown here come from a girl aged 10 to 17 in good health and CMV-seropositive. The CDR3 runs from the conserved cysteine through the conserved F or W. D genes are given only for firm matches. Some rows mark clone size as missing; the rest say once, few, many or name a class of expanded clone.

clone_size: few; v_call: TRBV6-5; d_call: TRBD1; j_call: TRBJ2-3; cdr3_aa: CASSLQGDRDTQYF; cdr3_nt: TGTGCCAGCAGTTTACAGGGGGATAGGGATACGCAGTATTTT
clone_size: -; v_call: TRBV6-5; d_call: TRBD1; j_call: TRBJ1-2; cdr3_aa: CASSYSKGTVYGYTF; cdr3_nt: TGTGCCAGCAGTTACTCTAAGGGGACAGTTTATGGCTACACCTTC
clone_size: few; v_call: TRBV9; d_call: -; j_call: TRBJ1-4; cdr3_aa: CASSHWSGGANEKLFF; cdr3_nt: TGTGCCAGCAGTCACTGGTCGGGGGGGGCGAATGAAAAACTGTTTTTT
clone_size: -; v_call: TRBV4-1; d_call: TRBD2; j_call: TRBJ2-5; cdr3_aa: CASSQDKASGRTQYF; cdr3_nt: TGCGCCAGCAGCCAAGATAAGGCTAGCGGGAGGACCCAGTACTTC
clone_size: -; v_call: TRBV19; d_call: -; j_call: TRBJ1-2; cdr3_aa: CASSILTLRDKSYGYTF; cdr3_nt: TGTGCCAGTAGTATTTTAACCCTCCGGGACAAGAGCTATGGCTACACCTTC
clone_size: few; v_call: TRBV4-1; d_call: -; j_call: TRBJ2-6; cdr3_aa: CASSHFGANVLTF; cdr3_nt: TGCGCCAGCAGCCACTTTGGGGCCAACGTCCTGACTTTC
clone_size: few; v_call: TRBV5-6; d_call: -; j_call: TRBJ2-7; cdr3_aa: CASSWRAQGEQYF; cdr3_nt: TGTGCCAGCAGCTGGAGGGCCCAGGGCGAGCAGTACTTC
clone_size: -; v_call: TRBV7-2; d_call: TRBD1; j_call: TRBJ1-4; cdr3_aa: CASSLSRSGTGVRSEKLFF; cdr3_nt: TGTGCCAGCAGCTTATCAAGATCCGGGACAGGGGTTCGTTCTGAAAAACTGTTTTTT
clone_size: -; v_call: TRBV5-5; d_call: -; j_call: TRBJ1-3; cdr3_aa: CASSSNRVLGNTIYF; cdr3_nt: TGTGCCAGCAGCTCAAACAGGGTTTTGGGAAACACCATATATTTT
clone_size: -; v_call: TRBV27; d_call: -; j_call: TRBJ2-7; cdr3_aa: CASSRDSTGFGEYF; cdr3_nt: TGTGCCAGCAGCCGAGATTCGACAGGTTTTGGGGAGTACTTC
clone_size: -; v_call: TRBV15; d_call: -; j_call: TRBJ1-2; cdr3_aa: CATSRVQAYGYTF; cdr3_nt: TGTGCCACCAGCAGAGTTCAGGCCTATGGCTACACCTTC
clone_size: -; v_call: TRBV29-1; d_call: TRBD1; j_call: TRBJ2-5; cdr3_aa: CSVERGPETQYF; cdr3_nt: TGCAGCGTTGAAAGGGGGCCGGAGACCCAGTACTTC
clone_size: -; v_call: TRBV27; d_call: -; j_call: TRBJ2-5; cdr3_aa: CASSSEFDRLSFETQYF; cdr3_nt: TGTGCCAGCAGTTCGGAGTTTGACAGGCTATCCTTTGAGACCCAGTACTTC
clone_size: -; v_call: TRBV27; d_call: TRBD2; j_call: TRBJ2-3; cdr3_aa: CAILAGGDTQYF; cdr3_nt: TGTGCCATCCTAGCGGGAGGGGATACGCAGTATTTT
clone_size: -; v_call: TRBV10-1; d_call: -; j_call: TRBJ2-3; cdr3_aa: CASQAEVTDTQYF; cdr3_nt: TGCGCCAGTCAAGCGGAAGTCACAGATACGCAGTATTTT
clone_size: -; v_call: TRBV7-9; d_call: TRBD1; j_call: TRBJ1-1; cdr3_aa: CASNRDRGPNTEAFF; cdr3_nt: TGTGCCAGCAACCGGGACAGGGGGCCGAACACTGAAGCTTTCTTT
clone_size: few; v_call: TRBV5-1; d_call: -; j_call: TRBJ2-7; cdr3_aa: CASSLGTGEQYF; cdr3_nt: TGCGCCAGCAGCTTGGGGACGGGGGAGCAGTACTTC
clone_size: -; v_call: TRBV4-2; d_call: TRBD2; j_call: TRBJ2-1; cdr3_aa: CASSQVTSGAPGNEQFF; cdr3_nt: TGTGCCAGCAGCCAAGTAACTAGCGGGGCCCCAGGGAATGAGCAGTTCTTC
clone_size: -; v_call: TRBV6-1; d_call: -; j_call: TRBJ1-5; cdr3_aa: CASSVRPGSNQPQHF; cdr3_nt: TGTGCCAGCAGTGTTCGCCCGGGGAGCAATCAGCCCCAGCATTTT
clone_size: -; v_call: TRBV30; d_call: TRBD1; j_call: TRBJ1-1; cdr3_aa: CAWSATGGTEAFF; cdr3_nt: TGTGCCTGGAGCGCCACAGGGGGAACTGAAGCTTTCTTT
clone_size: once; v_call: TRBV4-1; d_call: TRBD1; j_call: TRBJ2-7; cdr3_aa: CASSQDPQGAYEQYF; cdr3_nt: TGCGCCAGCAGCCAAGATCCACAGGGGGCTTACGAGCAGTACTTC
clone_size: -; v_call: TRBV30; d_call: -; j_call: TRBJ1-3; cdr3_aa: CAWRVAGTSGNTIYF; cdr3_nt: TGTGCCTGGAGAGTTGCCGGGACTTCGGGAAACACCATATATTTT
clone_size: -; v_call: TRBV7-9; d_call: TRBD2; j_call: TRBJ2-7; cdr3_aa: CASSLGGTSAQQYF; cdr3_nt: TGTGCCAGCAGCTTAGGAGGGACTAGCGCGCAGCAGTACTTC
clone_size: -; v_call: TRBV18; d_call: TRBD1; j_call: TRBJ2-7; cdr3_aa: CASSPTGEGYEQYF; cdr3_nt: TGTGCCAGCTCACCGACAGGGGAAGGCTACGAGCAGTACTTC
clone_size: few; v_call: TRBV10-3; d_call: -; j_call: TRBJ1-2; cdr3_aa: CAIPDSFNYGYTF; cdr3_nt: TGTGCCATACCGGACAGTTTCAACTATGGCTACACCTTC
clone_size: -; v_call: TRBV29-1; d_call: TRBD2; j_call: TRBJ2-3; cdr3_aa: CSVVLAGGSTDTQYF; cdr3_nt: TGCAGCGTTGTACTAGCGGGAGGCAGCACAGATACGCAGTATTTT
clone_size: -; v_call: TRBV6-5; d_call: -; j_call: TRBJ2-5; cdr3_aa: CASSTRETQYF; cdr3_nt: TGTGCCAGCAGCACGAGAGAGACCCAGTACTTC
clone_size: -; v_call: TRBV5-1; d_call: TRBD2; j_call: TRBJ2-1; cdr3_aa: CASSLGGLAGGKFF; cdr3_nt: TGCGCCAGCAGCTTGGGGGGACTAGCGGGAGGGAAGTTCTTC
clone_size: -; v_call: TRBV18; d_call: TRBD1; j_call: TRBJ2-5; cdr3_aa: CASSPMGQNYQETQYF; cdr3_nt: TGTGCCAGCTCACCGATGGGACAGAATTACCAAGAGACCCAGTACTTC
clone_size: -; v_call: TRBV18; d_call: TRBD1; j_call: TRBJ1-2; cdr3_aa: CASSPPPGQGYGYTF; cdr3_nt: TGTGCCAGCTCACCACCACCGGGACAGGGCTATGGCTACACCTTC
clone_size: -; v_call: TRBV5-1; d_call: -; j_call: TRBJ2-1; cdr3_aa: CASSLGLAPNNEQFF; cdr3_nt: TGCGCCAGCAGCCTGGGCTTGGCACCAAACAATGAGCAGTTCTTC
clone_size: -; v_call: TRBV7-8; d_call: TRBD1; j_call: TRBJ2-1; cdr3_aa: CASSLQTGGKNNEQFF; cdr3_nt: TGTGCCAGCAGCCTGCAGACAGGGGGCAAGAACAATGAGCAGTTCTTC
clone_size: -; v_call: TRBV7-9; d_call: TRBD1; j_call: TRBJ2-1; cdr3_aa: CASSSATNRQGAGNEQFF; cdr3_nt: TGTGCCAGCAGCTCTGCTACTAATAGACAGGGGGCTGGAAATGAGCAGTTCTTC
clone_size: -; v_call: TRBV23-1; d_call: TRBD1; j_call: TRBJ1-5; cdr3_aa: CASRPTGGPNQPQHF; cdr3_nt: TGCGCCAGCAGACCTACAGGGGGCCCGAATCAGCCCCAGCATTTT
clone_size: -; v_call: TRBV9; d_call: -; j_call: TRBJ2-1; cdr3_aa: CASSVSGLAGQDEQFF; cdr3_nt: TGTGCCAGCAGCGTATCAGGGCTAGCGGGACAGGATGAGCAGTTCTTC
clone_size: -; v_call: TRBV6-6; d_call: -; j_call: TRBJ1-2; cdr3_aa: CASSPRTNANYGYTF; cdr3_nt: TGTGCCAGCAGCCCCAGGACAAACGCTAACTATGGCTACACCTTC
clone_size: -; v_call: TRBV30; d_call: TRBD1; j_call: TRBJ2-5; cdr3_aa: CAWSEGGGIETQYF; cdr3_nt: TGTGCCTGGAGTGAAGGGGGCGGCATAGAGACCCAGTACTTC
clone_size: -; v_call: TRBV7-2; d_call: -; j_call: TRBJ2-1; cdr3_aa: CASSTSREQFF; cdr3_nt: TGTGCCAGCAGCACCTCTAGGGAGCAGTTCTTC
clone_size: -; v_call: TRBV6-5; d_call: TRBD2; j_call: TRBJ2-3; cdr3_aa: CASSYGASGDTQYF; cdr3_nt: TGTGCCAGCAGTTACGGGGCTAGCGGGGATACGCAGTATTTT
clone_size: -; v_call: TRBV5-6; d_call: TRBD1; j_call: TRBJ1-4; cdr3_aa: CASSTTGATNEKLFF; cdr3_nt: TGTGCCAGCAGCACGACAGGGGCGACTAATGAAAAACTGTTTTTT
clone_size: -; v_call: TRBV2; d_call: -; j_call: TRBJ2-3; cdr3_aa: CASSEGQASTDTQYF; cdr3_nt: TGTGCCAGCAGTGAAGGACAGGCGTCCACAGATACGCAGTATTTT
clone_size: -; v_call: TRBV7-2; d_call: TRBD1; j_call: TRBJ2-1; cdr3_aa: CASSPDRDSYNEQFF; cdr3_nt: TGTGCCAGCAGTCCGGACAGGGACTCCTACAATGAGCAGTTCTTC
clone_size: few; v_call: TRBV7-8; d_call: -; j_call: TRBJ1-4; cdr3_aa: CASSLARAGLRGAPHKKLFF; cdr3_nt: TGTGCCAGCAGCTTAGCGCGAGCGGGCCTAAGGGGAGCCCCTCATAAAAAACTGTTTTTT
clone_size: -; v_call: TRBV10-2; d_call: -; j_call: TRBJ2-3; cdr3_aa: CASMMGALLVGDTQYF; cdr3_nt: TGCGCCAGCATGATGGGGGCACTCCTAGTCGGAGATACGCAGTATTTT
clone_size: few; v_call: TRBV11-2; d_call: -; j_call: TRBJ2-4; cdr3_aa: CASSSTGLGKNIQYF; cdr3_nt: TGTGCCAGCAGCTCGACAGGACTGGGCAAAAACATTCAGTACTTC
clone_size: -; v_call: TRBV5-1; d_call: -; j_call: TRBJ2-1; cdr3_aa: CASSFISVVEQFF; cdr3_nt: TGCGCCAGCAGCTTTATTAGCGTCGTTGAGCAGTTCTTC
clone_size: -; v_call: TRBV5-1; d_call: TRBD2; j_call: TRBJ2-5; cdr3_aa: CASSLSTSARRETQYF; cdr3_nt: TGCGCCAGCAGCCTATCGACTAGCGCCAGAAGAGAGACCCAGTACTTC
clone_size: -; v_call: TRBV27; d_call: -; j_call: TRBJ1-5; cdr3_aa: CASTPGRVRDNQPQHF; cdr3_nt: TGTGCCAGCACGCCGGGCAGGGTTAGGGACAATCAGCCCCAGCATTTT
clone_size: -; v_call: TRBV29-1; d_call: TRBD2; j_call: TRBJ2-7; cdr3_aa: CSSSGGNSYEQYF; cdr3_nt: TGCAGCTCCTCGGGGGGGAACTCCTACGAGCAGTACTTC
clone_size: few; v_call: TRBV7-3; d_call: TRBD1; j_call: TRBJ1-2; cdr3_aa: CASSLAGGYGYTF; cdr3_nt: TGTGCCAGCAGCTTAGCAGGGGGATATGGCTACACCTTC
clone_size: -; v_call: TRBV29-1; d_call: -; j_call: TRBJ1-1; cdr3_aa: CSVEDGSRQGKAFF; cdr3_nt: TGCAGCGTTGAAGATGGGAGTAGGCAGGGGAAAGCTTTCTTT
clone_size: few; v_call: TRBV5-4; d_call: -; j_call: TRBJ1-2; cdr3_aa: CASSLASGKNYGYTF; cdr3_nt: TGTGCCAGCAGCTTGGCCTCAGGGAAGAACTATGGCTACACCTTC
clone_size: few; v_call: TRBV27; d_call: -; j_call: TRBJ1-1; cdr3_aa: CASSSPPGGAEAFF; cdr3_nt: TGTGCCAGCAGTTCCCCCCCGGGAGGAGCTGAAGCTTTCTTT
clone_size: -; v_call: TRBV11-2; d_call: -; j_call: TRBJ2-5; cdr3_aa: CASSLLGEETQYF; cdr3_nt: TGTGCCAGCAGCCTTCTCGGGGAAGAGACCCAGTACTTC